Listed below are T cell receptor beta chains from one sample, sequenced in a study of T cell changes during pregnancy in multiple sclerosis. Generated by immunoSEQ multiplex PCR, the TCRdb table keeps only in-frame clones and is missing some. The table includes over 25,000 clones, roughly nine tenths detected once. This specimen consisted of CD8+ T cells from peripheral blood mononuclear cells, obtained in the third trimester of pregnancy. The receptor source for this set is a female donor with multiple sclerosis, enrolled in a pregnancy study. CDR3s leave out the opening cysteine and the closing phenylalanine or tryptophan. Fields, in order: clone size, V gene, J gene, CDR3 protein. Expanded clones are given a class, and other clones once, few, many or no size at all.

abundance: NA
v_gene: TRBV27
j_gene: TRBJ1-1
CDR3aa: ASSLLRTEAF

abundance: NA
v_gene: TRBV28
j_gene: TRBJ1-2
CDR3aa: ASSPGQGAVYGYT

abundance: NA
v_gene: TRBV6-5
j_gene: TRBJ1-1
CDR3aa: ASSYLDRADTEAF

abundance: NA
v_gene: TRBV5-5
j_gene: TRBJ2-2
CDR3aa: ASSLVFPLKAGGPQGELF

abundance: NA
v_gene: TRBV15
j_gene: TRBJ1-1
CDR3aa: ATSRDWAATEAF

abundance: NA
v_gene: TRBV5-1
j_gene: TRBJ1-3
CDR3aa: ASSLGTTGAGDTIY

abundance: NA
v_gene: TRBV7-9
j_gene: TRBJ2-3
CDR3aa: ASSATSGGDTDTQY

abundance: once
v_gene: TRBV7-8
j_gene: TRBJ2-3
CDR3aa: ASSSGGGRDTQY

abundance: NA
v_gene: TRBV6-5
j_gene: TRBJ1-1
CDR3aa: ASSYFAVNTEAF

abundance: NA
v_gene: TRBV7-9
j_gene: TRBJ1-1
CDR3aa: ASSLEGGTEAF

abundance: NA
v_gene: TRBV29-1
j_gene: TRBJ2-1
CDR3aa: SVVGLAGGFSYNEQF

abundance: once
v_gene: TRBV7-9
j_gene: TRBJ2-5
CDR3aa: ASSSPLQGIVETQY

abundance: NA
v_gene: TRBV9
j_gene: TRBJ1-1
CDR3aa: ASSVGAMNTEAF

abundance: NA
v_gene: TRBV27
j_gene: TRBJ2-7
CDR3aa: ASSPQTGIDEQY

abundance: NA
v_gene: TRBV18
j_gene: TRBJ2-2
CDR3aa: ASLPAEYTGELF

abundance: NA
v_gene: TRBV29-1
j_gene: TRBJ2-3
CDR3aa: SVGELGTDTQY

abundance: NA
v_gene: TRBV30
j_gene: TRBJ2-2
CDR3aa: AWSDPLLEKGPGELF

abundance: once
v_gene: TRBV7-9
j_gene: TRBJ2-6
CDR3aa: ASTQTGGTGANVLT

abundance: NA
v_gene: TRBV27
j_gene: TRBJ1-2
CDR3aa: ASSHNPTGGAGYGYT

abundance: NA
v_gene: TRBV6-1
j_gene: TRBJ2-2
CDR3aa: ASSEGLAGAIRELF

abundance: once
v_gene: TRBV11-3
j_gene: TRBJ2-1
CDR3aa: ASSILAGGLNEQF

abundance: NA
v_gene: TRBV7-2
j_gene: TRBJ2-3
CDR3aa: ASSLVNPGTGRDTQY

abundance: NA
v_gene: TRBV9
j_gene: TRBJ2-7
CDR3aa: ASSVVDSPFYEQY

abundance: NA
v_gene: TRBV2
j_gene: TRBJ2-3
CDR3aa: ASIEASLHTQY

abundance: NA
v_gene: TRBV13
j_gene: TRBJ1-2
CDR3aa: ASSSGQNYGYT

abundance: few
v_gene: TRBV2
j_gene: TRBJ1-2
CDR3aa: ASSEALRANYGYT

abundance: medium-sized
v_gene: TRBV2
j_gene: TRBJ1-2
CDR3aa: ASRSYGYT

abundance: NA
v_gene: TRBV19
j_gene: TRBJ2-5
CDR3aa: ASSFGGAGETQY

abundance: once
v_gene: TRBV19
j_gene: TRBJ2-7
CDR3aa: ASSIQGEFATVYEQY

abundance: NA
v_gene: TRBV4-1
j_gene: TRBJ1-2
CDR3aa: ASRGIAGGDGYT

abundance: NA
v_gene: TRBV9
j_gene: TRBJ1-2
CDR3aa: ASSVEGRGYT

abundance: NA
v_gene: TRBV9
j_gene: TRBJ2-6
CDR3aa: ASSVEGTGLSGANVLT

abundance: NA
v_gene: TRBV4-1
j_gene: TRBJ1-1
CDR3aa: ASSLRDSLNTEAF

abundance: NA
v_gene: TRBV27
j_gene: TRBJ2-3
CDR3aa: ASHTPGQGTDTQY

abundance: NA
v_gene: TRBV2
j_gene: TRBJ2-5
CDR3aa: ASKAGGPLY

abundance: NA
v_gene: TRBV5-5
j_gene: TRBJ2-7
CDR3aa: ASSFQGLAGGRAYEQY

abundance: NA
v_gene: TRBV6-6
j_gene: TRBJ2-7
CDR3aa: ASSSPTRAYEQY

abundance: once
v_gene: TRBV9
j_gene: TRBJ2-1
CDR3aa: ASSAQDSYNEQF

abundance: NA
v_gene: TRBV7-9
j_gene: TRBJ2-7
CDR3aa: ASSPGGYEQY

abundance: NA
v_gene: TRBV6-1
j_gene: TRBJ1-4
CDR3aa: ASSLDRGWRKLF

abundance: NA
v_gene: TRBV4-1
j_gene: TRBJ2-3
CDR3aa: ASSQDRGQGTDTQY

abundance: NA
v_gene: TRBV14
j_gene: TRBJ2-7
CDR3aa: ASSQRTGTVTGEQY

abundance: NA
v_gene: TRBV29-1
j_gene: TRBJ1-1
CDR3aa: SVGAQGILGKAF

abundance: NA
v_gene: TRBV27
j_gene: TRBJ1-4
CDR3aa: ASSPGTGGWEKLF

abundance: NA
v_gene: TRBV28
j_gene: TRBJ2-1
CDR3aa: ASRGGRVSPYNEQF

abundance: few
v_gene: TRBV29-1
j_gene: TRBJ2-7
CDR3aa: SVEEEGGFEQY

abundance: NA
v_gene: TRBV27
j_gene: TRBJ2-3
CDR3aa: ASSWTPRAGGTDTQY

abundance: NA
v_gene: TRBV4-2
j_gene: TRBJ2-1
CDR3aa: ASSQTPGSNEQF

abundance: NA
v_gene: TRBV5-1
j_gene: TRBJ1-4
CDR3aa: ASSLYRVNRESREKLF

abundance: NA
v_gene: TRBV9
j_gene: TRBJ1-1
CDR3aa: ASSDRDTEAF